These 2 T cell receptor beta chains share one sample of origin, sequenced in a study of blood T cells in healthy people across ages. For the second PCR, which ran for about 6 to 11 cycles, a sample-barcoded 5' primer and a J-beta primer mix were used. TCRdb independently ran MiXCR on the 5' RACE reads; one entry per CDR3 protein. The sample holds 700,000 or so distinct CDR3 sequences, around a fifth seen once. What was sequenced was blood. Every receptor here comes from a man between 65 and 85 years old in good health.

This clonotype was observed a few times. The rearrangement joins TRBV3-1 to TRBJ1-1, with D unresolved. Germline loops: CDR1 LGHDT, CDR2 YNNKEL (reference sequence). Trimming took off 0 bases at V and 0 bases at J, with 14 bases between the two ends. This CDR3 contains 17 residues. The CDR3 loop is CASSQEQSPSLNTEAFF. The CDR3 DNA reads TGTGCCAGCAGCCAAGAACAGAGTCCCTCCTTGAACACTGAAGCTTTCTTT.

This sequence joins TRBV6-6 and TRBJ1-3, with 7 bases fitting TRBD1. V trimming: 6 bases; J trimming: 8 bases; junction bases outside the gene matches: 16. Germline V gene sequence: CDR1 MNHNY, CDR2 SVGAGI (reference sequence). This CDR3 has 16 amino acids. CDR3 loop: CASSQLKQGSGDTIYF. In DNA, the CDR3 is TGTGCCAGCAGCCAACTAAAACAGGGGAGTGGGGACACCATATATTTT.